The next 28 T cell receptor beta chains were all read from a single sample in a study of T cells after yellow fever vaccination. MiXCR was run by TCRdb on the 5' RACE reads, yielding one entry per CDR3 protein. The sample lists 450,000 to 650,000 distinct CDR3 sequences, 21% occurring once. The sample here was PBMCs, taken approximately 22 days after the first yellow fever vaccination. The receptors stem from a man between 18 and 35 years old who received the YFV17D yellow fever vaccine.

In its sample, this clonotype was seen a few times. The chain employs TRBV15 and TRBJ1-4; 10 bases are a match to TRBD1. The V and J ends lost 1 base and 7 bases, in that order; junction bases with no gene match: 0. The CDR3 length is 14 residues. The V gene's germline CDR1 is LNHNV and CDR2 YYDKDF (reference sequence). DNA for the CDR3: TGTGCCACCAGCAGAGGGGACAGGGGTGAAAAACTGTTTTTT. As protein: CATSRGDRGEKLFF.

The chain is built from TRBV20-1 and TRBJ2-3; the D gene is possibly TRBD2 (6 bases). Trimming took 8 bases from V and 2 from J, leaving 17 bases between them. Germline V lookup: CDR1 DFQATT, CDR2 SNEGSKA (reference sequence). CDR3 size: 14 residues. CDR3 DNA sequence: TGCAGTTTAGCGGACCCGACGGTCACAGATACGCAGTATTTT. This translates into CSLADPTVTDTQYF.

V is TRBV11-2 and J is TRBJ1-5; D call uncertain. There are 13 residues in the CDR3. Per germline, CDR1 SGHAT and CDR2 FQNNGV. V was shortened by 6 bases and J by 4 bases, with 10 bases between the two germline ends. CDR3 in amino acids: CASRLGRNQPQHF. The CDR3 DNA reads as TGTGCCAGCAGGCTAGGCCGTAATCAGCCCCAGCATTTT.

The rearrangement joins TRBV20-1 to TRBJ1-1; D not resolved. This CDR3 contains 14 residues. The V end was cut by 5 bases, the J end by 1 base, with 14 bases between. Germline lookup yields CDR1 DFQATT and CDR2 SNEGSKA (reference sequence). CDR3 loop: CSAVLGPWNTEAFF. As DNA, the CDR3 is TGCAGTGCTGTCCTCGGGCCTTGGAACACTGAAGCTTTCTTT.

The J gene is TRBJ2-2, the V gene TRBV3-1, with TRBD1 matching 9 bases. V lost 3 bases to trimming and J lost 6 bases; unmatched junction nucleotides: 5. Germline CDR1 LGHDT, CDR2 YNNKEL (reference sequence). The CDR3 has 15 amino acids. The DNA for the CDR3 is TGTGCCAGCAGCCAGGGGGACAGGGCCCCCGGGGAGCTGTTTTTT. This sequence encodes CASSQGDRAPGELFF.

This clonotype has only a few counts. The rearrangement uses TRBV5-1 and TRBJ1-4; maybe TRBD1 (6 bases). V was clipped by 0 bases and J by 7 bases, with 13 bases between them. CDR3 length: 15 residues. Looked up from germline, CDR1 is SGHRS and CDR2 is YFSETQ. The CDR3 nucleotides read TGCGCCAGCAGCTTGGTTGGGGGCGCGGTTGAAAAACTGTTTTTT. The encoded protein is CASSLVGGAVEKLFF.

This clonotype came up a few times. The rearrangement links TRBV7-2 to TRBJ2-1, with D possibly matching TRBD1 (6 bases). Trimming stripped 3 bases from V and 4 bases from J, with 13 bases between. The CDR3 has 15 amino acids. The germline gives CDR1 SGHTA, CDR2 FQGNSA. Here the CDR3 DNA reads TGTGCCAGCAGCTTTTCAGGGGCGAGGTACAATGAGCAGTTCTTC. Translated: CASSFSGARYNEQFF. Using reference TRBV7-2 and TRBJ2-1 for the parts outside the CDR3, the full variable domain is GAGVSQSPSNKVTEKGKDVELRCDPISGHTALYWYRQSLGQGLEFLIYFQGNSAPDKSGLPSDRFSAERTGGSVSTLTIQRTQQEDSAVYLCASSFSGARYNEQFFGPGTRLTVL.

The rearrangement uses TRBV12-3 or TRBV12-4 and TRBJ1-5; the D gene is possibly TRBD1 (6 bases). V dropped 8 bases and J dropped 6 bases, with 17 bases sitting between them. This CDR3 has 14 amino acids. This chain's CDR3 is CASLRGGGRQPQHF. The DNA of the CDR3 is TGTGCCAGCCTTCGGGGGGGCGGGCGTCAGCCCCAGCATTTT.

This chain uses TRBV6-1 with TRBJ1-2; no definite D call. From germline, CDR1 is MNHNS and CDR2 SASEGT. V shed 6 bases and J shed 5 bases, with 4 bases lying between them. The CDR3 consists of 10 residues. The CDR3 DNA follows: TGTGCCAGCAGGACTTATGGCTACACCTTC. This gives the protein CASRTYGYTF.

The CDR3 region has the DNA TGTGCCAGCAGCGGACAGTCCTACGAGCAGTACTTC. It codes for CASSGQSYEQYF. This chain uses TRBV7-2 with TRBJ2-7; TRBD1 is a possible D gene (6 bases). The V end was cut by 5 bases, the J end by 1 base, with 6 bases between. This CDR3 contains 12 residues. The V gene's germline CDR1 is SGHTA and CDR2 FQGNSA.

The gene calls are TRBV6-2 or TRBV6-3 and TRBJ1-5; TRBD1 agrees at 10 bases. This CDR3 is built from 15 residues. Germline V gene lookup returns CDR1 MNHEY and CDR2 SVGEGT. J gave up 9 bases and V 6 bases, and 11 bases lay outside the gene matches. CDR3 region: CASSRAGTGEAPQHF. Here the CDR3 DNA reads TGTGCCAGCAGCAGAGCGGGGACAGGGGAAGCGCCCCAGCATTTT.

The chain combines TRBV5-4 with TRBJ2-3, with a tentative D call TRBD1 (5 bases). CDR1 and CDR2 (germline): SGHNT, YYREEE (reference sequence). The CDR3 spans 17 residues. The germline V and J ends were trimmed by 0 bases and 2 bases, with 16 bases remaining between them. CDR3 sequence: CASSLGQGLSATDTQYF. CDR3 coding DNA: TGTGCCAGCAGCTTGGGGCAGGGCCTGTCAGCCACAGATACGCAGTATTTT.

The rearrangement joins TRBV6-1 to TRBJ1-6, with D possibly matching TRBD1 (6 bases). Per germline, CDR1 MNHNS and CDR2 SASEGT. This CDR3 comprises 17 residues. Trimming took off 2 bases at V and 5 bases at J, with 16 bases between the two ends. This chain's CDR3 is CASSERQAPINNSPLHF. DNA for the CDR3: TGTGCCAGCAGTGAAAGACAGGCACCGATAAATAATTCACCCCTCCACTTT.

The rearrangement joins TRBV6-1 to TRBJ2-1; weak D call: TRBD1 (5 bases). CDR1 is MNHNS, CDR2 SASEGT, per germline. The CDR3 consists of 17 residues. V was cut by 3 bases and J by 4 bases, with 19 bases left in between. CDR3 residues: CASSEQPQGVGYNEQFF. CDR3 coding DNA: TGTGCCAGCAGTGAGCAGCCCCAGGGCGTAGGGTACAATGAGCAGTTCTTC.

This clonotype was counted between two and nine times. It is unclear where the CDR3 begins or ends on the DNA, so no DNA is shown, and the CDR3 is as TCRdb lists it. The chain links TRBV27 to TRBJ2-1; the table's D call, TRBD1, has no DNA check behind it. The length of the CDR3 is 14 amino acids, counting both ends. Germline assignment: CDR1 MNHEY and CDR2 SMNVEV (reference sequence). CDR3 protein: CAVGPGGAYNEQFF.

This sequence joins TRBV18 and TRBJ2-5; D is undetermined. Germline CDR1 and CDR2: KGHSH and LQKENI. The CDR3 loop spans 13 amino acids. V lost 6 bases and J lost 5, with 13 bases in between. The CDR3, as DNA: TGTGCCAGCTCTCCTTCCCTTCAGGAGACCCAGTACTTC. The encoded protein is CASSPSLQETQYF.

The CDR3 nucleotides are TGTGCCACCTCCCCCAGGGACAGTTCCTACAATGAGCAGTTCTTC. This sequence encodes CATSPRDSSYNEQFF. The chain is built from TRBV6-4 and TRBJ2-1, with TRBD1 matching over 7 bases. Per the germline V gene, CDR1 is MRHNA and CDR2 is SNTAGT. The CDR3 consists of 15 residues. V dropped 10 bases and J dropped 1; count of bases not matched to a gene: 10.

In this sample, this clonotype turned up many times. This chain links TRBV5-1 with TRBJ2-3; D may be TRBD1 (6 bases). V lost 5 bases, J lost 5 bases, and 18 bases lay in between. The CDR3 sequence is 15 residues long. Germline values: CDR1 SGHRS, CDR2 YFSETQ. The CDR3 here is CASRIGQTFRDTQYF. CDR3 nucleotides: TGCGCCAGCAGAATCGGACAGACCTTCCGAGATACGCAGTATTTT.

The chain couples TRBV7-9 to TRBJ1-1; D is ambiguous. V lost 5 bases, J lost 11 bases, and 12 bases lay in between. Germline V gives CDR1 SEHNR, CDR2 FQNEAQ (reference sequence). The CDR3 consists of 11 residues. The DNA for the CDR3 is TGTGCCAGCAGCCCCGGGGTGGTGGCTTTCTTT. Translation: CASSPGVVAFF.

This clonotype was seen a few times. The CDR3 DNA follows: TGTGCCAGCTCCGGGGACATCTACACAGATACGCAGTATTTT. The encoded protein is CASSGDIYTDTQYF. V and J are TRBV18 and TRBJ2-3, with D possibly matching TRBD1 (6 bases). The CDR3 extends over 14 amino acids. From germline, CDR1 is KGHSH and CDR2 LQKENI. The V gene lost 6 bases and the J gene lost 2 bases, with 12 bases spanning the gap.

Ten or more counts support this clonotype. This rearrangement joins TRBV4-3 to TRBJ2-2, with no clear D. V lost 4 bases to trimming and J lost 7 bases, with 10 bases between them. The CDR3 runs 13 residues. The germline CDR1 and CDR2 sequences are LGHNA and YSLEER. The CDR3 spells CASSLVEGGELFF. The CDR3 DNA follows: TGCGCCAGCAGCCTCGTGGAAGGCGGGGAGCTGTTTTTT.

V and J are TRBV18 and TRBJ2-7; D call uncertain. V lost 3 bases to trimming and J lost 3 bases, with 9 bases between them. The germline V gene encodes CDR1 KGHSH and CDR2 LQKENI. This CDR3 comprises 13 residues. CDR3 sequence (DNA): TGTGCCAGCTCACCGGGTGTACTCTACGAGCAGTACTTC. Its protein product is CASSPGVLYEQYF.

This clonotype was counted between two and nine times. A read error may account for a junction end that differs from germline. The chain employs TRBV7-2 and TRBJ2-7; D gene unclear. This CDR3 is built from 14 residues. Per germline, CDR1 SGHTA and CDR2 FQGNSA. CDR3 protein: CASSLEPRSGLNDF. DNA for the CDR3: TGTGCCAGCAGCTTAGAACCCCGATCGGGCCTTAATGACTTC.

This clonotype has a handful of counts. The chain combines TRBV7-2 with TRBJ2-2, with D perhaps matching TRBD2 (6 bases). The CDR3 extends over 12 amino acids. V was shortened by 6 bases and J by 8 bases, with 10 bases between the two germline ends. Per the germline V gene, CDR1 is SGHTA and CDR2 is FQGNSA. The CDR3 region is CASRTGGGELFF. CDR3 in DNA: TGTGCCAGCAGAACCGGAGGGGGGGAGCTGTTTTTT.

The CDR3 spells CATSDSWGPTDTQYF. CDR3 coding DNA: TGTGCCACCAGTGATTCGTGGGGGCCCACAGATACGCAGTATTTT. The chain couples TRBV24-1 to TRBJ2-3; D may be TRBD1 (6 bases). Per germline, CDR1 KGHDR and CDR2 SFDVKD. The germline V and J ends were trimmed by 2 bases and 2 bases, with 10 bases remaining between them. This CDR3 contains 15 residues.

The chain has TRBV7-6 and TRBJ2-5, with D possibly matching TRBD1 (5 bases). The CDR3 has 13 amino acids. CDR1 is SGHVS, CDR2 FNYEAQ, per germline. Between the trimmed V and J ends, which lost 4 bases and 1 base, there was a span of 7 bases. CDR3 amino acids: CASSYDSQETQYF. The DNA of the CDR3 is TGTGCCAGCAGCTACGACAGCCAAGAGACCCAGTACTTC.

This clonotype occurred a few times. The chain recombines TRBV30 with TRBJ1-1; tentatively, D is TRBD1 (5 bases). With 1 base removed from V and 4 bases from J, the gap between germline ends came to 10 bases. The germline V gene has CDR1 GTSNPN and CDR2 SVGIG (reference sequence). The CDR3 has 13 residues. CDR3 nucleotides: TGTGCCTGGAGTGCCAGGGTGGGCACTGAAGCTTTCTTT. Translating gives CAWSARVGTEAFF.

This clonotype was counted a few times. The chain employs TRBV7-3 and TRBJ2-5, with a tentative D call TRBD2 (7 bases). There are 14 residues in the CDR3. Germline-derived CDR1 and CDR2 are SGHTA and FQGTGA. Trimming pared 5 bases from V and 8 bases from J, leaving 18 bases between. Here the CDR3 reads CASSPSGGGGTQYF. The CDR3, as DNA: TGTGCCAGCAGCCCGTCGGGAGGCGGGGGCACCCAGTACTTC.